This T cell receptor (beta chain) is from a study of radiation and T cells in renal cell carcinoma. Noted treatment: treatment-naive control, cytoreductive nephrectomy. Control tumors came from treatment-naive patients without prior radiation. The CDR3 consists of 18 residues. The J segment lost 0 bases and the V segment lost 3 bases, leaving 13 bases of the junction unmatched. Per germline, CDR1 SGHKS and CDR2 YYEKEE (reference sequence). Measured with immunoSEQ multiplex PCR; TCRdb has only the in-frame clones, and not every one. The repertoire holds 8,000 to 10,000 clones, less than 80% seen once, with around 15% in the top ten.

The chain joins TRBV5-5 to TRBJ1-1, with 8 bases matching TRBD1. Sample: tumor tissue, taken from a patient whose treatment was nephrectomy without radiotherapy. The source is a man aged 55 to 70 with renal cell carcinoma. CDR3 in amino acids: CASSSRGLTYSMNTEAFF. Here the CDR3 DNA reads TGTGCCAGCAGCTCCAGGGGGCTTACCTACTCTATGAACACTGAAGCTTTCTTT.